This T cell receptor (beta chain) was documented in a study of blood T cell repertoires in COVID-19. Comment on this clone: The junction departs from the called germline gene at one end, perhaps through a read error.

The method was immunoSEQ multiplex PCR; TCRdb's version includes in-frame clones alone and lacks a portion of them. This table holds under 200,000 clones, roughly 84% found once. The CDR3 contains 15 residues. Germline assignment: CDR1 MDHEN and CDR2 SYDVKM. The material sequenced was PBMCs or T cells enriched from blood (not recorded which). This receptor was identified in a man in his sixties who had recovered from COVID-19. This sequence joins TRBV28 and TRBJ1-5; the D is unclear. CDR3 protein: CASSLLASSNQPQHF. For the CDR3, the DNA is TGTGCCAGCAGCTTATTGGCTAGTAGCAATCAGCCCCAGCATTTT.